This T cell receptor beta chain is drawn from a study of human T cells and chemical hapten exposure. Unique molecular identifiers were attached to individual cDNA molecules within the library. Using its own MiXCR run on the RACE reads, TCRdb lists one record per CDR3 protein. The sample lists about 110,000 distinct CDR3 sequences, 30% to 35% occurring once. The CDR3 consists of 23 residues. V lost 2 bases, J lost 6 bases, and 28 bases stayed unmatched. The germline V gene encodes CDR1 SGHTA and CDR2 FQGNSA. Noted time point: patch test 3, about 24 weeks after DPC sensitization. Treatment denoted: therapeutic diphenylcyclopropenone sensitization with weekly scalp DPC.

This chain uses TRBV7-2 with TRBJ2-2; TRBD2 matches at 9 bases. The clonotype comes from a man aged 35 to 55 with alopecia areata. Some clones in this sample may be carry-over from other donors' samples. Sequencing was performed on whole blood, taken in connection with sensitization to the hapten diphenylcyclopropenone (DPC). The CDR3 DNA reads as TGTGCCAGCAGCTTACGCCAGGTGGTAGCGGGAGTGGACCCCAGGACGTTCCCCGGGGAGCTGTTTTTT. This codes for CASSLRQVVAGVDPRTFPGELFF.